Detailed here is one T cell receptor beta chain. What this receptor recognizes is not known. No base-level quality is on record; no much larger clone is a single base apart. The CDR3 holds 17 amino acids from the cysteine to the phenylalanine. CDR3 DNA is the only sequence kept; it has 51 bases, read in frame from the first base. V is cut back by 4 bases and J by 2 bases, with 8 bases in the junction unmatched. Sequences SGHAT (CDR1) and FQNNGV (CDR2) are obtained from the germline V gene. Genomic DNA was extracted from sorted cells with the QIAGEN DNeasy Blood and Tissue Kit for TCRbeta CDR3 sequencing. High-throughput TCRbeta CDR3 sequencing, which included PCR amplification with bias correction and internal controls, was done commercially through immunoSEQ. Per the original workflow: Unique productive TCRbeta sequences were defined by CDR3 nucleotide sequence where primers matched, and otherwise by CDR3 amino acid sequence together with Vbeta and Jbeta genes. As a correction for sorting error, sequences shared between sorted populations at a frequency ratio of 2:1 or less were discarded, and the remaining shared sequences were assigned to the higher population. A sequence counted as donor-reactive if, in CFSE-low cells, the sequence had a frequency of at least 0.01% and was expanded at least 5-fold compared with unstimulated cells. Jensen-Shannon divergence calculated on the top 100 TCRbeta sequences ranked by frequency was used to measure repertoire divergence. When a sample had multiple sequencing runs, each run was corrected for sorting error separately and the runs were then pooled. TCRdb mirrors the immuneACCESS table, restricted to in-frame sequences. Some clones are absent from its copies; in checked studies, under half trace to an unresolved V gene, and the reason for the others is unknown. The DNA was the basis for D and trimming; V, J and clone size are from that table. The sample has some 71,000 clones on record, less than 90% of them singletons. Clones ranked in the top ten supply about 0.36% of the sample.

This specimen's time point label, per the study, means: blood sample drawn before combined kidney and bone marrow transplant. Thawed PBMCs were FACS-sorted into unstimulated Tregs (CD4+CD25+CD127-), CD4+ non-Tregs (CD4+CD25-), CD4 cells and CD8 cells. The patients were several recipients of combined kidney and bone marrow transplants from the ITN036ST trial, and samples were available only from these trial subjects. Healthy control blood was processed to PBMCs with a Ficoll density gradient and then cryopreserved, whereas patient PBMCs were collected both before and after transplant. This entry comes from a study of Tregs in tolerant kidney transplant recipients (dated 2019 in TCRdb). The study in broad terms: Related donors were used in the transplants with nonmyeloablative bone marrow transplantation, and mixed chimerism was transient in the human trials. TCRbeta sequencing was used in the study to identify donor-specific regulatory T cells before combined kidney and bone marrow transplantation, and the identified cells were then tracked after transplant.

What the work shows at the level of the full study, not this receptor alone: In tolerant patients, donor-specific Tregs expanded more than Tregs overall, which suggests antigen-driven rather than nonspecific expansion. For some patients the PCR primers changed over time, which made it impossible to compare the samples from those patients at the nucleotide level. Although technical replication error seemed to be minimal, the question of biological reproducibility was not addressed directly. Because the study included only a small number of patients, the results must be confirmed in larger populations and under other immunosuppression protocols. Expanding Tregs with activated donor B cells appeared to identify the most biologically relevant and donor-specific TCRbeta repertoire.

The material was CD4+ T cells from blood, obtained before the transplant. The V and J segments used are TRBV11-2 and TRBJ2-3; 11 bases in the junction line up with TRBD2. This sequence was found in a human donor who received a combined kidney and bone marrow transplant. The CDR3 protein: CASSSTQGLAATDTQYF. The sequenced DNA is TGTGCCAGCAGCTCAACCCAGGGACTAGCGGCCACAGATACGCAGTATTTT.